Each of the 9 T cell receptor beta chains below was sequenced from the same sample in a study of T cells after yellow fever vaccination. TCRdb redid the calling of the 5' RACE reads with MiXCR, one entry per CDR3 protein. Altogether about 130,000 distinct CDR3 sequences are present, roughly 8.2% being singletons, with the ten largest covering about 40%. The sequencing used CD8+ T cells sorted from PBMCs, collected on the day of the yellow fever booster vaccination. All receptors derive from a man between 18 and 29 years old who received the YFV17D yellow fever vaccine.

This clonotype was recorded a few times. V and J are TRBV10-3 and TRBJ2-2, with a possible D match to TRBD1 (6 bases). Germline CDR1 reads ENHRY; CDR2 reads SYGVKD. CDR3 length equals 17 residues. The germline V and J ends were trimmed by 2 bases and 0 bases, with 13 bases remaining between them. The CDR3 coding sequence is TGTGCCATCAGTGAGCCGCACAGGGCCCCGAACACCGGGGAGCTGTTTTTT. Its translation: CAISEPHRAPNTGELFF.

Remarks on this clonotype: This clone may be a read error of a much larger clone one base away. V usage is TRBV4-1 and J usage is TRBJ2-2, with D unresolved. CDR1 MGHRA and CDR2 YSYEKL come from the germline V gene. The CDR3 loop spans 15 amino acids. The CDR3 is CTSSQGWGEAGELFF. DNA of the CDR3: TGCACCAGCAGCCAAGGGTGGGGTGAGGCCGGGGAGCTGTTTTTT.

V gene TRBV20-1 combines with J gene TRBJ2-7; a possible D gene is TRBD1 (5 bases). V was clipped by 1 base and J by 1 base, with 14 bases between them. Germline V gene sequence: CDR1 DFQATT, CDR2 SNEGSKA (reference sequence). The CDR3 is 15 residues long. The CDR3 protein is CSARAQTDRSYEQYV. The CDR3 coding sequence is TGCAGTGCTAGAGCCCAGACAGACCGATCCTACGAGCAGTACGTC.

This chain connects TRBV3-1 to TRBJ1-3, with D tentatively TRBD1 (5 bases). The CDR3 is made up of 16 amino acids. V was pared by 4 bases and J by 8 bases, with 21 bases between. The germline V gene encodes CDR1 LGHDT and CDR2 YNNKEL (reference sequence). The CDR3 bases are TGTGCCAGCAGCCTCCCCGGGACCCCCCAAGGTTACACCATATATTTT. Its protein is CASSLPGTPQGYTIYF.

The rearrangement uses TRBV12-3 or TRBV12-4 and TRBJ2-1; 7 bases agree with TRBD2. The CDR3 is made up of 14 amino acids. V was clipped by 4 bases and J by 7 bases; unmatched bases: 7. The CDR3 reads CASSWTRGRNEQFF. The CDR3 region has the DNA TGTGCCAGCAGTTGGACTAGAGGAAGGAATGAGCAGTTCTTC.

V gene TRBV5-1 combines with J gene TRBJ2-7; D possibly corresponds to TRBD1 (6 bases). Germline CDR1 SGHRS, CDR2 YFSETQ. With 4 bases removed from V and 3 bases from J, the gap between germline ends came to 17 bases. The CDR3 is 15 amino acids. DNA for the CDR3: TGCGCCAGCAGCCCGGGTATGGGGGCCCTCTACGAGCAGTACTTC. Protein sequence: CASSPGMGALYEQYF.

The CDR3 DNA reads TGCGCCAGCAGCCAAGACCAGGCCCAGTTCTTC. Translating gives CASSQDQAQFF. This chain joins TRBV4-1 and TRBJ2-1, with D hard to call. The germline CDR1 and CDR2 sequences are MGHRA and YSYEKL. Trimming cost V 0 bases and J 13 bases, with 7 bases left between them. The length of the CDR3 is 11 residues.

The gene calls are TRBV4-2 and TRBJ1-1; D is possibly TRBD1 (5 bases). This CDR3 is 12 amino acids long. The V gene lost 8 bases and the J gene lost 7 bases, with 14 bases spanning the gap. Germline lookup yields CDR1 LGHNA and CDR2 YNFKEQ. CDR3 nucleotide sequence: TGTGCCAGCGCGGCGACACAGGATGAAGCTTTCTTT. Translating gives CASAATQDEAFF.

The chain uses TRBV5-6 and TRBJ2-1; 11 bases line up with TRBD2. The CDR3 length is 15 residues. Trimming removed 5 bases from V and 3 bases from J; junction bases left unmatched: 4. Germline lookup yields CDR1 SGHDT and CDR2 YYEEEE. The DNA of the CDR3 is TGTGCCAGCAGTATAGCGGGGGGGTTCTACAATGAGCAGTTCTTC. Translated: CASSIAGGFYNEQFF.